This TCR beta chain was sequenced during a study of blood T cell repertoires in COVID-19. Study background: From the United States, Italy and Spain came samples of acute and convalescent COVID-19.

The germline gives CDR1 MDHEN, CDR2 SYDVKM. V dropped 4 bases and J dropped 8 bases, with 24 bases sitting between them. This CDR3 spans 17 amino acids. Measured with immunoSEQ multiplex PCR; TCRdb has only the in-frame clones, and not every one. The table has 25,000 to 35,000 clones, around nine tenths seen once. Sequenced material: peripheral blood. The TCR comes from a human donor in a cohort sampled during active COVID-19. The donor label of this sample is uncertain. The chain uses TRBV28 and TRBJ2-1, with D possibly being TRBD2 (6 bases). For the CDR3, the DNA is TGTGCCAGCAGTTCCCCTTCGGCTAGCGTATTTTCATATGAGCAGTTCTTC. This translates into CASSSPSASVFSYEQFF.